The rows below give T cell receptor beta chains drawn from one sample of a study of blood T cell repertoires in COVID-19. Generated by immunoSEQ multiplex PCR, the TCRdb table keeps only in-frame clones and is missing some. The sample lists around 220,000 clones; approximately 80% were seen once. Sequencing was done on a sample of peripheral blood. All receptors derive from a man aged 25 to 40 with active or convalescent COVID-19. The CDR3 runs from the conserved cysteine through the conserved F or W. Fields, in order: clone size, V gene, D gene, J gene, CDR3 protein, CDR3 DNA. A D gene is named only where the DNA matches it firmly. Expanded clones are given a class, and other clones once, few, many or no size at all.

>-|TRBV30|TRBD1|TRBJ1-3
CAWSAGQGASGNTIYF
TGTGCCTGGAGTGCTGGACAGGGGGCTTCTGGAAACACCATATATTTT
>-|TRBV18|-|TRBJ2-2
CASSGSGSANTGELFF
TGTGCCAGCTCCGGGTCGGGTAGCGCGAACACCGGGGAGCTGTTTTTT
>-|TRBV5-1|-|TRBJ2-2
CASPPGTRENTGELFF
TGCGCCAGCCCCCCCGGGACACGAGAGAACACCGGGGAGCTGTTTTTT
>-|TRBV27|-|TRBJ1-4
CASRGRTLGYEKLFF
TGTGCCAGCAGGGGGAGGACGTTGGGGTATGAAAAACTGTTTTTT
>-|TRBV10-3|TRBD1|TRBJ1-1
CATQGARGNTEAFF
TGTGCCACTCAGGGGGCGCGAGGAAACACTGAAGCTTTCTTT
>-|TRBV19|-|TRBJ1-4
CATQGLGEKLFF
TGTGCCACTCAGGGGTTGGGAGAAAAACTGTTTTTT
>-|TRBV2|TRBD1|TRBJ1-2
CAPGGQNYGYTF
TGTGCCCCTGGGGGACAGAACTATGGCTACACCTTC
>-|TRBV11-2|-|TRBJ2-3
CASSFPGKRDSWYF
TGTGCCAGCAGCTTCCCGGGTAAACGGGACTCATGGTATTTT
>-|TRBV3-1/TRBV3-2|-|TRBJ1-6
CASSQPPEGSPLHF
TGTGCCAGCAGCCAACCCCCCGAGGGTTCACCCCTCCACTTT
>-|TRBV6-5|TRBD2|TRBJ2-3
CASSYGLAGEDTQYF
TGTGCCAGCAGTTACGGACTAGCGGGGGAAGATACGCAGTATTTT
>-|TRBV4-3|-|TRBJ2-7
CASSQDSGTQQYF
TGCGCCAGCAGCCAAGATAGTGGGACACAGCAGTACTTC
>-|TRBV24-1|-|TRBJ1-4
CAPTNRKEKLFF
TGTGCCCCCACAAACAGAAAAGAAAAACTGTTTTTT
>few|TRBV11-3|-|TRBJ2-1
CASSPTRGHNEQFF
TGTGCCAGCAGCCCGACTAGGGGCCACAATGAGCAGTTCTTC
>-|TRBV28|-|TRBJ1-6
CASSPRTRSSYNSPLHF
TGTGCCAGCAGTCCTCGGACACGGAGCTCCTATAATTCACCCCTCCACTTT
>-|TRBV13|-|TRBJ1-3
CASSLRDTIYF
TGTGCCAGCAGCTTACGGGACACCATATATTTT
>-|TRBV14|TRBD1|TRBJ2-7
CASSAGQGASYEQYF
TGTGCCAGCAGCGCCGGACAGGGGGCTTCCTACGAGCAGTACTTC
>-|TRBV7-2|TRBD2|TRBJ2-5
CASSLGLAGGPVETQYF
TGTGCCAGCAGCTTGGGGTTAGCGGGGGGGCCAGTCGAGACCCAGTACTTC
>-|TRBV28|TRBD1|TRBJ2-7
CASSNDRGRNEQYF
TGTGCCAGCAGTAACGACAGGGGGCGAAACGAGCAGTACTTC
>-|TRBV7-2|-|TRBJ1-1
CATQFGGNTEAFF
TGTGCCACACAATTCGGGGGTAACACTGAAGCTTTCTTT
>-|TRBV9|TRBD2|TRBJ2-1
CASSVTHSGGRGRNEQFF
TGTGCCAGCAGCGTAACCCACTCTGGGGGGAGGGGTCGGAATGAGCAGTTCTTC
>-|TRBV12-3/TRBV12-4|-|TRBJ1-6
CASSQPGDSPLHF
TGTGCCAGCAGCCAACCCGGTGATTCACCCCTCCACTTT
>-|TRBV19|-|TRBJ1-5
CASREEGDGSNQPQHF
TGTGCCAGTAGGGAGGAGGGAGATGGATCCAATCAGCCCCAGCATTTT
>-|TRBV4-3|TRBD2|TRBJ2-1
CASSENLGTSGSYEQFF
TGCGCCAGCAGCGAGAACCTTGGGACTAGCGGGAGCTATGAGCAGTTCTTC
>-|TRBV5-1|-|TRBJ1-2
CASSPRTGVYGYTF
TGCGCCAGCAGCCCACGGACTGGGGTCTATGGCTACACCTTC
>-|TRBV12-5|TRBD1|TRBJ2-1
CASGPGQGYNEQFF
TGTGCTAGTGGTCCGGGACAGGGGTACAATGAGCAGTTCTTC
>few|TRBV15|-|TRBJ1-5
CATSRDRGAPQPQHF
TGTGCCACCAGCAGAGATCGGGGGGCTCCTCAGCCCCAGCATTTT